The clone carrying this T cell receptor beta chain showed up just a few times. The record originates from a study of T cell responses to AZD1222 COVID-19 vaccine. Clones were read by immunoSEQ multiplex PCR, and TCRdb kept only the in-frame ones, dropping some. The sample has approximately 110,000 clones; 70% to 90% are singletons. This CDR3 contains 16 residues. V gave up 2 bases and J gave up 1 base; unmatched junction bases: 5. Per the germline V gene, CDR1 is MDHEN and CDR2 is SYDVKM. This chain uses TRBV28 with TRBJ1-1, with 9 nucleotides matching TRBD1. The origin of this receptor is an adult who received the AZD1222 COVID-19 vaccine. Sequenced here: peripheral blood, sampled 28 days after the second AZD1222 dose. CDR3 sequence (DNA): TGTGCCAGCAGTTTAGGGACAGGGCTGGGGAACACTGAAGCTTTCTTT. Protein: CASSLGTGLGNTEAFF.